This is a list of T cell receptor beta chains from one sample in a study of blood T cell repertoires in COVID-19. Profiled with immunoSEQ multiplex PCR; TCRdb holds only in-frame clones, not every one. Here the sample spans approximately 26,000 clones, 82% being singletons. Sequencing was carried out using peripheral blood. The origin of the receptors is a human donor in a cohort sampled during active COVID-19. The CDR3 runs from the conserved cysteine through the conserved F or W. The order of the fields is J gene, CDR3 length, D gene, V gene, clone size, CDR3 protein, CDR3 DNA. The D gene is left open where the match is weak. For some rows the clone size is stated as once, few or many, or as a class when expanded; others skip it.

j_gene: TRBJ2-7; len: 13; d_gene: NA; v_gene: TRBV24-1; abundance: NA; CDR3aa: CATREGRESEQYF; CDR3nt: TGTGCCACCAGAGAGGGAAGGGAGTCCGAGCAGTACTTC
j_gene: TRBJ2-1; len: 15; d_gene: NA; v_gene: TRBV5-1; abundance: few; CDR3aa: CASSSTRGSYNEQFF; CDR3nt: TGCGCCAGCAGCTCCACCCGGGGCTCCTACAATGAGCAGTTCTTC
j_gene: TRBJ2-5; len: 14; d_gene: NA; v_gene: TRBV7-2; abundance: NA; CDR3aa: CASSPGQPKETQYF; CDR3nt: TGTGCCAGCAGCCCAGGACAGCCCAAAGAGACCCAGTACTTC
j_gene: TRBJ1-1; len: 12; d_gene: NA; v_gene: TRBV19; abundance: few; CDR3aa: CASGQINTEAFF; CDR3nt: TGTGCCAGCGGACAGATAAACACTGAAGCTTTCTTT
j_gene: TRBJ2-3; len: 14; d_gene: NA; v_gene: TRBV10-3; abundance: NA; CDR3aa: CAISDPGGTDTQYF; CDR3nt: TGTGCCATCAGTGACCCGGGGGGCACAGATACGCAGTATTTT
j_gene: TRBJ2-2; len: 15; d_gene: NA; v_gene: TRBV6-4; abundance: few; CDR3aa: CASSQHGGNTGELFF; CDR3nt: TGTGCCAGCAGCCAACACGGGGGGAACACCGGGGAGCTGTTTTTT
j_gene: TRBJ2-5; len: 17; d_gene: TRBD2; v_gene: TRBV11-2; abundance: NA; CDR3aa: CASSRGGLAGGRETQYF; CDR3nt: TGTGCCAGCTCGCGGGGGGGACTAGCGGGAGGAAGGGAGACCCAGTACTTC
j_gene: TRBJ1-1; len: 14; d_gene: TRBD1; v_gene: TRBV28; abundance: once; CDR3aa: CASSPGQGGTEAFF; CDR3nt: TGTGCCAGCAGTCCAGGACAGGGAGGAACTGAAGCTTTCTTT
j_gene: TRBJ2-7; len: 13; d_gene: NA; v_gene: TRBV5-6; abundance: NA; CDR3aa: CATRSHGDYEQYF; CDR3nt: TGTGCCACCAGGTCCCACGGGGACTACGAGCAGTACTTC
j_gene: TRBJ2-7; len: 16; d_gene: TRBD2; v_gene: TRBV6-2/TRBV6-3; abundance: NA; CDR3aa: CASSYSPGLTRYEQYF; CDR3nt: TGTGCCAGCAGTTACTCCCCGGGACTAACCCGCTACGAGCAGTACTTC
j_gene: TRBJ2-5; len: 12; d_gene: NA; v_gene: TRBV6-5; abundance: once; CDR3aa: CASSYSRETQYF; CDR3nt: TGTGCCAGCAGTTACTCTCGGGAGACCCAGTACTTC
j_gene: TRBJ2-7; len: 14; d_gene: TRBD1; v_gene: TRBV19; abundance: NA; CDR3aa: CASRGGQGRYEQYF; CDR3nt: TGTGCCAGTAGGGGCGGACAGGGAAGGTACGAGCAGTACTTC
j_gene: TRBJ2-1; len: 13; d_gene: NA; v_gene: TRBV6-2/TRBV6-3; abundance: few; CDR3aa: CASSLRDYNEQFF; CDR3nt: TGTGCCAGCAGTCTCCGGGACTACAATGAGCAGTTCTTC
j_gene: TRBJ2-5; len: 16; d_gene: TRBD1; v_gene: TRBV7-9; abundance: NA; CDR3aa: CASTARGRGRQETQYF; CDR3nt: TGTGCCAGCACCGCCCGGGGTAGGGGGCGCCAAGAGACCCAGTACTTC
j_gene: TRBJ1-1; len: 14; d_gene: TRBD1; v_gene: TRBV28; abundance: NA; CDR3aa: CASRGHRGYTEAFF; CDR3nt: TGTGCCAGCAGGGGTCACAGGGGGTATACTGAAGCTTTCTTT
j_gene: TRBJ1-1; len: 14; d_gene: NA; v_gene: TRBV6-6; abundance: NA; CDR3aa: CASTPTGHKTEAFF; CDR3nt: TGTGCCAGCACCCCTACGGGACACAAGACTGAAGCTTTCTTT
j_gene: TRBJ1-2; len: 14; d_gene: NA; v_gene: TRBV5-6; abundance: NA; CDR3aa: CASSHIRQNYGYTF; CDR3nt: TGTGCCAGCAGCCATATCCGACAGAACTATGGCTACACCTTC
j_gene: TRBJ2-2; len: 16; d_gene: NA; v_gene: TRBV7-2; abundance: NA; CDR3aa: CASSLGWRVNTGELFF; CDR3nt: TGTGCCAGCAGCTTAGGGTGGCGGGTTAACACCGGGGAGCTGTTTTTT
j_gene: TRBJ1-4; len: 13; d_gene: NA; v_gene: TRBV30; abundance: NA; CDR3aa: CAWSFNGAEKLFF; CDR3nt: TGTGCCTGGAGTTTTAATGGGGCTGAAAAACTGTTTTTT
j_gene: TRBJ2-1; len: 16; d_gene: NA; v_gene: TRBV5-1; abundance: NA; CDR3aa: CASSPNPLSSYNEQFF; CDR3nt: TGCGCCAGCAGCCCAAATCCCCTGAGCTCCTACAATGAGCAGTTCTTC
j_gene: TRBJ2-7; len: 10; d_gene: NA; v_gene: TRBV20-1; abundance: NA; CDR3aa: CSAQSYEQYF; CDR3nt: TGCAGTGCTCAGTCCTACGAGCAGTACTTC
j_gene: TRBJ2-5; len: 16; d_gene: NA; v_gene: TRBV5-8; abundance: NA; CDR3aa: CASRDFGSTPEETQYF; CDR3nt: TGTGCCAGCAGAGATTTCGGGAGTACCCCAGAAGAGACCCAGTACTTC
j_gene: TRBJ2-2; len: 16; d_gene: TRBD2; v_gene: TRBV7-2; abundance: NA; CDR3aa: CASSLAGGTNTGELFF; CDR3nt: TGTGCCAGCAGCTTAGCCGGGGGGACGAACACCGGGGAGCTGTTTTTT
j_gene: TRBJ2-1; len: 17; d_gene: NA; v_gene: TRBV5-1; abundance: NA; CDR3aa: CASSPLSPAGSYNEQFF; CDR3nt: TGCGCCAGCAGCCCACTATCTCCTGCCGGTTCCTACAATGAGCAGTTCTTC
j_gene: TRBJ1-1; len: 12; d_gene: NA; v_gene: TRBV7-9; abundance: few; CDR3aa: CASSLIQGVAFF; CDR3nt: TGTGCCAGCAGCTTGATTCAAGGGGTAGCTTTCTTT
j_gene: TRBJ2-7; len: 12; d_gene: TRBD2; v_gene: TRBV29-1; abundance: NA; CDR3aa: CSVETSGRWQYF; CDR3nt: TGCAGCGTTGAGACTAGCGGGAGATGGCAGTACTTC
j_gene: TRBJ1-1; len: 14; d_gene: TRBD1; v_gene: TRBV18; abundance: NA; CDR3aa: CASSPGTGGWEAFF; CDR3nt: TGTGCCAGCTCACCCGGGACAGGAGGATGGGAAGCTTTCTTT
j_gene: TRBJ2-2; len: 16; d_gene: TRBD2; v_gene: TRBV5-4; abundance: NA; CDR3aa: CASSLVAGGHTGELFF; CDR3nt: TGTGCCAGCAGCTTGGTAGCGGGAGGTCACACCGGGGAGCTGTTTTTT
j_gene: TRBJ2-2; len: 17; d_gene: NA; v_gene: TRBV7-2; abundance: NA; CDR3aa: CASSFRDWQLGRGELFF; CDR3nt: TGTGCCAGCAGCTTCCGGGACTGGCAATTAGGGCGAGGGGAGCTGTTTTTT
j_gene: TRBJ1-1; len: 14; d_gene: NA; v_gene: TRBV18; abundance: NA; CDR3aa: CASSPRGLNTEAFF; CDR3nt: TGTGCCAGCTCACCACGAGGCTTGAACACTGAAGCTTTCTTT
j_gene: TRBJ1-1; len: 14; d_gene: NA; v_gene: TRBV11-2; abundance: once; CDR3aa: CASSAQGVNTEAFF; CDR3nt: TGTGCCAGCAGCGCACAGGGTGTGAACACTGAAGCTTTCTTT
j_gene: TRBJ2-7; len: 18; d_gene: NA; v_gene: TRBV6-2/TRBV6-3; abundance: NA; CDR3aa: CASSRRLSSGLSSYEQYF; CDR3nt: TGTGCCAGCAGCCGCCGTCTCTCGAGCGGGCTTAGCTCCTACGAGCAGTACTTC
j_gene: TRBJ2-6; len: 15; d_gene: NA; v_gene: TRBV4-1; abundance: once; CDR3aa: CASSRYSSGANVLTF; CDR3nt: TGCGCCAGCAGCAGATACAGCTCTGGGGCCAACGTCCTGACTTTC
j_gene: TRBJ1-1; len: 15; d_gene: TRBD1; v_gene: TRBV19; abundance: NA; CDR3aa: CASSSRGRVGTEAFF; CDR3nt: TGTGCCAGTAGTTCCAGGGGGCGAGTTGGCACTGAAGCTTTCTTT
j_gene: TRBJ2-7; len: 13; d_gene: NA; v_gene: TRBV4-3; abundance: NA; CDR3aa: CASSQDPFYEQYF; CDR3nt: TGCGCCAGCAGCCAAGACCCATTCTACGAGCAGTACTTC
j_gene: TRBJ2-1; len: 15; d_gene: NA; v_gene: TRBV28; abundance: NA; CDR3aa: CATTPGSGTYNEQFF; CDR3nt: TGTGCCACAACGCCCGGCAGCGGAACCTACAATGAGCAGTTCTTC
j_gene: TRBJ2-5; len: 13; d_gene: TRBD1; v_gene: TRBV11-2; abundance: NA; CDR3aa: CASSRGTAETQYF; CDR3nt: TGTGCCAGCAGCCGAGGGACAGCAGAGACCCAGTACTTC
j_gene: TRBJ2-4; len: 13; d_gene: NA; v_gene: TRBV28; abundance: NA; CDR3aa: CASSYRAKNIQYF; CDR3nt: TGTGCCAGCAGTTATAGAGCCAAAAACATTCAGTACTTC
j_gene: TRBJ1-2; len: 13; d_gene: NA; v_gene: TRBV27; abundance: NA; CDR3aa: CASSLGFGDGYTF; CDR3nt: TGTGCCAGCAGTTTGGGGTTCGGGGATGGCTACACCTTC
j_gene: TRBJ2-2; len: 15; d_gene: TRBD1; v_gene: TRBV19; abundance: few; CDR3aa: CASSSGTGGSGELFF; CDR3nt: TGTGCCAGTAGTTCCGGGACAGGGGGCAGCGGGGAGCTGTTTTTT
j_gene: TRBJ1-6; len: 14; d_gene: NA; v_gene: TRBV7-9; abundance: NA; CDR3aa: CASSLGGGQSPLHF; CDR3nt: TGTGCCAGCAGCTTAGGTGGGGGCCAGTCACCCCTCCACTTT
j_gene: TRBJ1-2; len: 15; d_gene: NA; v_gene: TRBV27; abundance: NA; CDR3aa: CASSPHAGVDYGYTF; CDR3nt: TGTGCCAGCAGTCCTCATGCGGGGGTGGACTATGGCTACACCTTC
j_gene: TRBJ1-5; len: 13; d_gene: NA; v_gene: TRBV28; abundance: NA; CDR3aa: CASAGGGRRPQHF; CDR3nt: TGTGCCAGCGCCGGGGGGGGCAGAAGGCCCCAGCATTTT
j_gene: TRBJ2-7; len: 13; d_gene: NA; v_gene: TRBV5-1; abundance: few; CDR3aa: CASRGQGLSEQYF; CDR3nt: TGCGCCAGCAGGGGGCAGGGGTTAAGCGAGCAGTACTTC
j_gene: TRBJ2-3; len: 16; d_gene: TRBD1; v_gene: TRBV7-2; abundance: NA; CDR3aa: CASRGDRTGTTDTQYF; CDR3nt: TGTGCCAGCAGAGGGGACCGGACAGGGACGACAGATACGCAGTATTTT